A single sample is the source of the 13 T cell receptor beta chains below, sequenced in a study of blood T cell repertoires in COVID-19. Produced via immunoSEQ multiplex PCR; TCRdb's table is partial and in-frame only. This sample has roughly 230,000 clones, with around 81% found just once. The sample taken for sequencing was peripheral blood. The receptors were gathered from a man between 50 and 59 years old with active or convalescent COVID-19.

This sequence joins TRBV5-1 and TRBJ2-1; the match to TRBD1 covers 8 bases. Trimming removed 2 bases from V and 0 bases from J; junction bases left unmatched: 7. The germline V gene encodes CDR1 SGHRS and CDR2 YFSETQ. The CDR3 consists of 17 residues. The CDR3 loop reads CASSLPPRGRSYNEQFF. The CDR3 DNA reads TGCGCCAGCAGCTTACCCCCCAGGGGGCGCTCCTACAATGAGCAGTTCTTC.

A remark on this clone: This sequence may be a read error, since a much larger clone differs from it by one base. The V and J genes are TRBV3-1 (or the pseudogene TRBV3-2) and TRBJ2-1, with 9 bases matching TRBD2. This CDR3 contains 19 residues. J gave up 1 base and V 3 bases, and 13 bases lay outside the gene matches. CDR1 is LGHDT and CDR2 is YNNKEL in the germline V gene (reference sequence). The CDR3 sequence is CASSHHWGGGARSYNEQFF. The DNA for the CDR3 is TGTGCCAGCAGCCACCATTGGGGCGGGGGGGCCAGGTCCTACAATGAGCAGTTCTTC.

This chain connects TRBV4-3 to TRBJ2-6, with a possible D match to TRBD1 (6 bases). The germline gives CDR1 LGHNA, CDR2 YSLEER. The length of the CDR3 is 14 residues. Trimming removed 3 bases from V and 5 bases from J, with 8 bases in between. The CDR3 loop is CASSHRDRANVLTF. The CDR3 DNA reads as TGCGCCAGCAGCCACCGGGACAGGGCCAACGTCCTGACTTTC.

About this clone: The sample contains more than one DNA sequence encoding this CDR3. The chain couples TRBV7-2 to TRBJ2-3, with TRBD2 as a possible D gene (6 bases). Trimming took 2 bases from V and 0 from J, leaving 9 bases between them. Germline CDR1 is SGHTA and CDR2 is FQGNSA. This CDR3 has 15 residues. The CDR3 sequence: CASSLTSGSTDTQYF. For the CDR3, the DNA is TGTGCCAGCAGCTTAACCAGCGGGAGCACAGATACGCAGTATTTT.

J is TRBJ2-6 and V is TRBV18; D remains ambiguous. The length of the CDR3 is 16 residues. V was pared by 2 bases and J by 1 base, with 9 bases between. CDR1 is KGHSH, CDR2 LQKENI, per germline. Here the CDR3 DNA reads TGTGCCAGCTCACCAACACCTTTATCTGGGGCCAACGTCCTGACTTTC. Amino acid sequence: CASSPTPLSGANVLTF.

The chain carries TRBV5-1 and TRBJ2-5, with D tentatively TRBD1 (5 bases). V dropped 0 bases and J dropped 5 bases, with 14 bases sitting between them. This CDR3 is 15 amino acids long. Per germline, CDR1 SGHRS and CDR2 YFSETQ. The CDR3, as DNA: TGCGCCAGCAGCTTGGGACTTGGAAGGGGTGAGACCCAGTACTTC. Protein sequence: CASSLGLGRGETQYF.

The V gene is TRBV2, the J gene TRBJ1-2, with 9 positions matching TRBD1. Germline assignment: CDR1 SNHLY and CDR2 FYNNEI. V was pared by 7 bases and J by 4 bases, with 7 bases of the junction left unmatched. The CDR3 runs to 14 residues. CDR3: CASTGQGLRYGYTF. DNA for the CDR3: TGTGCCAGCACAGGACAGGGGCTCCGCTATGGCTACACCTTC.

The chain combines TRBV19 with TRBJ2-2; weak D call: TRBD1 (6 bases). Trimming cost V 5 bases and J 3 bases, with 10 bases left between them. The germline gives CDR1 LNHDA, CDR2 SQIVND (reference sequence). The CDR3 covers 14 residues. DNA of the CDR3: TGTGCCAGTAGTCGGGACAAATACACCGGGGAGCTGTTTTTT. Protein: CASSRDKYTGELFF.

This clone showed up just once. The genes are TRBV4-3 and TRBJ2-5; possible D gene TRBD2, 5 bases. Germline CDR1 LGHNA, CDR2 YSLEER. This CDR3 has 14 residues. The V gene lost 1 base and the J gene lost 3 bases, with 9 bases spanning the gap. Written as DNA, the CDR3 is TGCGCCAGCAGCCAAGGCGTCGGGGAAGAGACCCAGTACTTC. The encoded protein is CASSQGVGEETQYF.

The chain has TRBV30 and TRBJ2-3; a possible D gene is TRBD2 (5 bases). The CDR3 loop spans 15 amino acids. CDR1 and CDR2 (germline): GTSNPN, SVGIG (reference sequence). The V end was cut by 0 bases, the J end by 0 bases, with 10 bases between. CDR3: CAWSVGLASTDTQYF. CDR3 bases: TGTGCCTGGAGTGTCGGTCTAGCAAGCACAGATACGCAGTATTTT.

This clone was counted between two and nine times. The V gene is TRBV11-2, the J gene TRBJ2-5, with D unresolved. The CDR3 runs to 12 residues. The V gene's germline CDR1 is SGHAT and CDR2 FQNNGV. V shed 4 bases and J shed 5 bases, with 8 bases lying between them. CDR3 DNA: TGTGCCAGCAGCTCGGGTCCGGAGACCCAGTACTTC. It codes for CASSSGPETQYF.

The chain carries TRBV30 and TRBJ1-5, with 7 bases fitting TRBD1. The V gene end was trimmed by 0 bases and the J gene end by 5 bases; junction bases not matched to a gene: 4. CDR3 length equals 14 residues. CDR1 is GTSNPN and CDR2 is SVGIG in the germline V gene (reference sequence). CDR3 coding DNA: TGTGCCTGGAGTGTAACAGGGGAATATCAGCCCCAGCATTTT. It translates to CAWSVTGEYQPQHF.

J is TRBJ2-1 and V is TRBV7-2, with 8 bases lining up with TRBD1. V gave up 5 bases and J gave up 0 bases; unmatched junction bases: 6. The CDR3 has 16 amino acids. In germline, CDR1 is SGHTA, CDR2 FQGNSA. The CDR3 nucleotides read TGTGCCAGCAGCCCCCAAGGGACAGGCTCCTACAATGAGCAGTTCTTC. The encoded protein is CASSPQGTGSYNEQFF.